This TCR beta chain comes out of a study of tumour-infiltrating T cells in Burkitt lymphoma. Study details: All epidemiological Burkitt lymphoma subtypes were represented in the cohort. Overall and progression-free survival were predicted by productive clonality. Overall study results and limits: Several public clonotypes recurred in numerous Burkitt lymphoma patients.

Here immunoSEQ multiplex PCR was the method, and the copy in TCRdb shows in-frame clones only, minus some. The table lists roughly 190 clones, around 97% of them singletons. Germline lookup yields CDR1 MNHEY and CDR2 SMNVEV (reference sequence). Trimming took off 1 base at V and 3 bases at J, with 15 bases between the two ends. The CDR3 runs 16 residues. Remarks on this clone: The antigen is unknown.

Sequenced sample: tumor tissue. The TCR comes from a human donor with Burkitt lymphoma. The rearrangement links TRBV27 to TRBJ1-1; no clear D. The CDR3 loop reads CASSLYGEGQDTEAFF. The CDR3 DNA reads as TGTGCCAGCAGTTTATATGGGGAAGGGCAGGACACTGAAGCTTTCTTT.